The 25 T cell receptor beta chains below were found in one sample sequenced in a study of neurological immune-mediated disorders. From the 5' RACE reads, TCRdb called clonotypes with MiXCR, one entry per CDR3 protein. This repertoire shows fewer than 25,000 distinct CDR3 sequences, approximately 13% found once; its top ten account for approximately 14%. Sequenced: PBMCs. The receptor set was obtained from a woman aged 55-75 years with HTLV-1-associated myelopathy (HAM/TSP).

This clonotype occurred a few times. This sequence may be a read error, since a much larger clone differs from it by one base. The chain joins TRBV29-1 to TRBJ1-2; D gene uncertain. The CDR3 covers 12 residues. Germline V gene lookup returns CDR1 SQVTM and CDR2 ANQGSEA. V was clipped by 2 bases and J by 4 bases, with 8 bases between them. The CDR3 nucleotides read TGCAGCGTTGAACGGGCAGTCTATGGCTACACCTTC. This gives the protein CSVERAVYGYTF.

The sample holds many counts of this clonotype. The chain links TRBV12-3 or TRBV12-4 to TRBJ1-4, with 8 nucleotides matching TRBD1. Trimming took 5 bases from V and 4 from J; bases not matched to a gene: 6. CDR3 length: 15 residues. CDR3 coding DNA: TGTGCCAGCAGTCCGAGGACAGGGATTAATGAAAAACTGTTTTTT. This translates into CASSPRTGINEKLFF.

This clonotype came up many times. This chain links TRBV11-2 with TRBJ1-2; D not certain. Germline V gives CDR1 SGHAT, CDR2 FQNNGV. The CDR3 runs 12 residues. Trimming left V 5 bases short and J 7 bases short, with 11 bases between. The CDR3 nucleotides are TGTGCCAGCAGCCGGCAAAGGGTTGGCTACACCTTC. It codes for CASSRQRVGYTF.

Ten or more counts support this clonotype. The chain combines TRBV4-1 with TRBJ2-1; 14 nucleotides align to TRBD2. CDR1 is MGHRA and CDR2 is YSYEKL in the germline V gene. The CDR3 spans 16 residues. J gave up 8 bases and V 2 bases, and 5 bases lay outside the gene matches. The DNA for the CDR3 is TGCGCCAGCAGCCAACCGACTAGCGGGGGGGCCCATGAGCAGTTCTTC. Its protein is CASSQPTSGGAHEQFF.

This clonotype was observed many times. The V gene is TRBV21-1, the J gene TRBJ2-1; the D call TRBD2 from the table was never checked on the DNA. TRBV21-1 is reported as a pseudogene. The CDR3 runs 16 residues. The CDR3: CASSTTGTRGYNEQFF. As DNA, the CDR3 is TGTGCCAGCAGCACTACCGGGACTAGAGGGTACAATGAGCAGTTCTTC.

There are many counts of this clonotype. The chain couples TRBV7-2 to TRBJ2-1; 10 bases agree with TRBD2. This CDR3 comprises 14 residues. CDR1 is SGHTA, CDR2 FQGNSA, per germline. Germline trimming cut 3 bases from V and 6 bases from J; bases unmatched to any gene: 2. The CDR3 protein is CASSFLAGGNEQFF. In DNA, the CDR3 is TGTGCCAGCAGCTTTTTAGCGGGAGGCAATGAGCAGTTCTTC.

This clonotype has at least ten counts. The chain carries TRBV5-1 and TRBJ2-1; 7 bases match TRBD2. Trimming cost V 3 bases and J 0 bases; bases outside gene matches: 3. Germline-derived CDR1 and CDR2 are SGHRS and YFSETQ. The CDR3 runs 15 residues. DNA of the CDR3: TGCGCCAGCAGCTCCCTAGCGGACTCCTACAATGAGCAGTTCTTC. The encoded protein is CASSSLADSYNEQFF.

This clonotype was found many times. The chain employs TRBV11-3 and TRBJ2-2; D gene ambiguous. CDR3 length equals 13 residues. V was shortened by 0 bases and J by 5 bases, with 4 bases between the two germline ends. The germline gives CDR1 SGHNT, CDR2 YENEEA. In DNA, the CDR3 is TGTGCCAGCAGCTTAGATATAACCGGGGAGCTGTTTTTT. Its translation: CASSLDITGELFF.

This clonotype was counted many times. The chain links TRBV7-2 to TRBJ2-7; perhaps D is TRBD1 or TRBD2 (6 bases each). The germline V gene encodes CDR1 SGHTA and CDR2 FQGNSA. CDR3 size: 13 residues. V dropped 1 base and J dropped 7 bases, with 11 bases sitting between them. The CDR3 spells CASSLVQGREQYF. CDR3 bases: TGTGCCAGCAGCTTAGTTCAGGGGAGGGAGCAGTACTTC.

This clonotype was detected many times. CDR3 DNA: TGCGCCAGCAGTGAGTCACCCTACGAGCAGTACTTC. Amino acid sequence: CASSESPYEQYF. V and J are TRBV10-2 and TRBJ2-7; the D is unclear. CDR1 WSHSY and CDR2 SAAADI come from the germline V gene. CDR3 length: 12 residues. V shed 0 bases and J shed 2 bases, with 2 bases lying between them.

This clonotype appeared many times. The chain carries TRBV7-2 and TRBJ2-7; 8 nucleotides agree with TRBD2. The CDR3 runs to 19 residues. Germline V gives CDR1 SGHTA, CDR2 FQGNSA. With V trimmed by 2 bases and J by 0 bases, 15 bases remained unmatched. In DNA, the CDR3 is TGTGCCAGCAGCTTAAACCTCCGACTTAGCGGGGTCGTCTCCTACGAGCAGTACTTC. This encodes CASSLNLRLSGVVSYEQYF.

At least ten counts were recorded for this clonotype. The CDR3 protein is CASRPSAGAYEQYF. CDR3 DNA: TGTGCCAGCAGGCCCTCGGCGGGAGCTTACGAGCAGTACTTC. The rearrangement uses TRBV7-2 and TRBJ2-7, with 7 bases matching TRBD2. V shed 6 bases and J 4 bases; nucleotides not matched to a gene: 9. The CDR3 is 14 amino acids. Germline V gene sequence: CDR1 SGHTA, CDR2 FQGNSA.

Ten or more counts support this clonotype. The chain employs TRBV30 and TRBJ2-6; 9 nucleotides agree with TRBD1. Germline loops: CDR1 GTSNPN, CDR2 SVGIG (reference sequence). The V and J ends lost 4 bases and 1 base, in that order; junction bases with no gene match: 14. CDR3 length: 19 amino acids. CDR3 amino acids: CAWNPGTGSRQSGANVLTF. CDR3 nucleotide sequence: TGTGCCTGGAACCCCGGGACAGGGTCCCGCCAATCTGGGGCCAACGTCCTGACTTTC.

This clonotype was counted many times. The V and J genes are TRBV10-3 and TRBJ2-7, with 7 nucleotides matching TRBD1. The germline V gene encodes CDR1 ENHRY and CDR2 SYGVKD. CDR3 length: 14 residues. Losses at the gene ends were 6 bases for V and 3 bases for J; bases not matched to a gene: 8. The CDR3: CAISDDRDGYEQYF. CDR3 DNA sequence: TGTGCCATCAGCGATGACAGGGATGGCTACGAGCAGTACTTC.

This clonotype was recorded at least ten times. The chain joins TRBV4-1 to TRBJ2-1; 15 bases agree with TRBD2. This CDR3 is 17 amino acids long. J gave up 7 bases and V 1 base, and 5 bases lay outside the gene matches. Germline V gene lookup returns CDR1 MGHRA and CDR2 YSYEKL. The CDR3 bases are TGCGCCAGCAGCCAAGTATCCGGACTAGCGGGAGGGAATGAGCAGTTCTTC. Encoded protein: CASSQVSGLAGGNEQFF.

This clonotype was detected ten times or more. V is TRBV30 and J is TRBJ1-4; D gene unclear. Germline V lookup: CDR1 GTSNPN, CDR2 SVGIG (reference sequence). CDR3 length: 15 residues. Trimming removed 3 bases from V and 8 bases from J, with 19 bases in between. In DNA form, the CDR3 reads TGTGCCTGGAGCCAAACCGGGAAAGGAGGCGAAAAACTGTTTTTT. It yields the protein CAWSQTGKGGEKLFF.

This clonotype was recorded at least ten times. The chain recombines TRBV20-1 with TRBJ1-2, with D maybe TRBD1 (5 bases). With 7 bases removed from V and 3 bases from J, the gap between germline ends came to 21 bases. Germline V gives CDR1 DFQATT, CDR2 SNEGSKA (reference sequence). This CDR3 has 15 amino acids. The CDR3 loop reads CSVLNGAGEDYGYTF. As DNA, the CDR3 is TGCAGTGTCCTGAATGGAGCGGGGGAGGACTATGGCTACACCTTC.

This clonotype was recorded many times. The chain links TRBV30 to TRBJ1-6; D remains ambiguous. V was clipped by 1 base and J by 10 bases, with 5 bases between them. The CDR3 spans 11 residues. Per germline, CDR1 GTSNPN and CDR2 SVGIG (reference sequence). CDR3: CAWSGNSPLHF. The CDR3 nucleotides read TGTGCCTGGAGTGGAAACTCACCCCTCCACTTT.

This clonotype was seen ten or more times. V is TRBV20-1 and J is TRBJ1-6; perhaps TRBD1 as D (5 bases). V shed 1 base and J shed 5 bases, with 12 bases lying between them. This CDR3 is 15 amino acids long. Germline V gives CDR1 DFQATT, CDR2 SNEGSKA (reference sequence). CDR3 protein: CSARVEGQNNSPLHF. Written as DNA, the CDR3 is TGCAGTGCTAGAGTCGAGGGGCAGAATAATTCACCCCTCCACTTT.

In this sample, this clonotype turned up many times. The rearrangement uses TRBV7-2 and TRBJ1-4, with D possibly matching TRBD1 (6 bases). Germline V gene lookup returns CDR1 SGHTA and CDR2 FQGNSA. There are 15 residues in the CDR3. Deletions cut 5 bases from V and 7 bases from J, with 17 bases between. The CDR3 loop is CASSQDSGRGEKLFF. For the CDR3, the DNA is TGTGCCAGCAGCCAGGACAGTGGGCGGGGTGAAAAACTGTTTTTT.

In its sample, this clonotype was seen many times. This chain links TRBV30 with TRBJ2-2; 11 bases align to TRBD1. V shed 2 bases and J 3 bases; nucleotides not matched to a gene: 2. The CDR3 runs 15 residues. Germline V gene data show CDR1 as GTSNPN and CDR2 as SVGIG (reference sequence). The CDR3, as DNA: TGTGCCTGGAGTAGGGACAGGGGGTACACCGGGGAGCTGTTTTTT. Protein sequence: CAWSRDRGYTGELFF.

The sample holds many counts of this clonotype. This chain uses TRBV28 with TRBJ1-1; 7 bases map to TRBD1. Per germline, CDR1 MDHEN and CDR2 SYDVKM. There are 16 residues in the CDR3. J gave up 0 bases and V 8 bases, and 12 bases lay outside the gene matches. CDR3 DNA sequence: TGTGCCAGCTCCACTCACCAGGGGGGAATGAACACTGAAGCTTTCTTT. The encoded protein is CASSTHQGGMNTEAFF.

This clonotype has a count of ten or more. The CDR3 region is CASSNWANTGELFF. CDR3 DNA sequence: TGTGCCAGCAGTAACTGGGCCAACACCGGGGAGCTGTTTTTT. V usage is TRBV6-1 and J usage is TRBJ2-2; D unresolved. CDR1 MNHNS and CDR2 SASEGT come from the germline V gene. V was trimmed by 5 bases and J by 2 bases, leaving 9 bases between them. The CDR3 has 14 amino acids.

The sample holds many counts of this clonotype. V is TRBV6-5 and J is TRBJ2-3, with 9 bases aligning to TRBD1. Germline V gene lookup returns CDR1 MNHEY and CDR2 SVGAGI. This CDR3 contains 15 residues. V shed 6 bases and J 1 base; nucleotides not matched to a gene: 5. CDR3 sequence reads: CASRTGGTGTDTQYF. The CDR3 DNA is TGTGCCAGCAGGACAGGGGGGACAGGCACAGATACGCAGTATTTT.

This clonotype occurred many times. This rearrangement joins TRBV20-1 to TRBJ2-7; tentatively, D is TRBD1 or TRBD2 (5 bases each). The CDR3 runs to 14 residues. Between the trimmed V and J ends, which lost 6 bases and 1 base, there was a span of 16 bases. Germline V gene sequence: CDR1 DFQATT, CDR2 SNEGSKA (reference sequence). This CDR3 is CSARRDPLSYEQYF. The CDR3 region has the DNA TGCAGTGCCCGCCGGGACCCCTTATCCTACGAGCAGTACTTC.